This T cell receptor (beta chain) was identified during a study of T-cell reconstitution after alpha-beta-depleted transplantation in children. Notes on this clonotype: Its antigen is not known.

A library of TCRbeta sequences, prepared with unique molecular identifiers, was generated. One entry per CDR3 protein results from TCRdb running MiXCR on the PCR reads. This table holds roughly 200,000 distinct CDR3 sequences, about 8.7% found once. Trimming removed 6 bases at V and 0 bases at J, with 6 bases between. The CDR3 loop spans 12 amino acids. Whole-study results and caveats: Among T cells one year after transplant, newly produced cells accounted for most counts and diversity.

This receptor was obtained from a male patient between 2 and 9 years old who had a stem cell transplant for acute myeloid leukemia, so the T cells may come from the graft donor. Specimen: PBMCs, mostly from graft donor cells, collected 360 days after TCRalphabeta/CD19-depleted stem cell transplant. The rearrangement links TRBV12-3 or TRBV12-4 to TRBJ2-7, with unresolved D. The CDR3 region has the DNA TGTGCCAGCAGCGGTGGCTCCTACGAGCAGTACTTC. This codes for CASSGGSYEQYF.